This TCR beta chain was retrieved from a study of shared clonotypes between healthy human individuals. Notes on the study in general: A handful of donors shared 5% to 5.5% of their naive CD4 clonotypes.

Of note for this clone: Its cognate antigen is unknown.

Tens of thousands of T cell genomes (about 0.2 ug DNA) went into each sorted-subset replicate. Generated by immunoSEQ multiplex PCR, the TCRdb table keeps only in-frame clones and is missing some. Among roughly 1 million clones listed, roughly 75% were seen once. The donors were all Caucasian adults (living in Nashville, Tennessee). Partitioning of CD4+ cells yielded a CD45RA+ naive subset and a CD45RA-negative memory subset. V was pared by 4 bases and J by 5 bases, with 12 bases of the junction left unmatched. CDR3 length: 15 residues. Germline V gene sequence: CDR1 SGHNT, CDR2 YYREEE (reference sequence).

V is TRBV5-4 and J is TRBJ2-7, with 7 bases lining up with TRBD2. Sequenced sample: memory CD4+ T cells sorted from blood. Sample subset: CD45RA-negative fraction. The TCR comes from a man younger than 35 in good health. The CDR3 DNA is TGTGCCAGCAGCCCAGCCGGGGGACGGGAGGACGAGCAGTACTTC. It is translated as CASSPAGGREDEQYF. Together with reference TRBV5-4 and TRBJ2-7, the CDR3 gives the full variable domain: ETGVTQSPTHLIKTRGQQVTLRCSSQSGHNTVSWYQQALGQGPQFIFQYYREEENGRGNFPPRFSGLQFPNYSSELNVNALELDDSALYLCASSPAGGREDEQYFGPGTRLTVT.